The clone carrying this T cell receptor beta chain has just a few counts. The antigen is not known. The data belong to a study of T-cell memory formation after mild COVID-19. TCRdb independently ran MiXCR on the 5' RACE reads; one entry per CDR3 protein. This sample has 580,000 or so distinct CDR3 sequences, with 15% to 20% found just once. Study findings and constraints: Clones contracting over day 15 to 85 were CD4/CD8 balanced, with later expanders leaning CD4+. The pre-infection memory compartment contained some responding clones, suggesting cross-reactive memory joined.

This clonotype originated in an adult woman who had mild COVID-19 (a few samples of this study predate the infection). Cell type and time point are not known. Sequencing was done on a sample of PBMCs or a T cell subset sorted from them (not recorded which).

The CDR3 coding sequence is TGCGCCAGCAGCCAAGGCCCCAGACGCAACTATGGCTACACCTTC. It is translated as CASSQGPRRNYGYTF. J is TRBJ1-2 and V is TRBV4-1; D is ambiguous. Germline loops: CDR1 MGHRA, CDR2 YSYEKL. The germline V and J ends were trimmed by 1 base and 2 bases, with 11 bases remaining between them. The CDR3 spans 15 residues.